Shown below are 26 T cell receptor beta chains from a single sample sequenced in a study of a mutant IDH1 vaccine in newly diagnosed glioma. TCRdb's copy holds only in-frame clones and misses some; the assay was immunoSEQ multiplex PCR. The repertoire consists of around 88,000 clones, with about four fifths occurring once and the leading ten covering approximately 7.6%. Time point: baseline, week 1 (first vaccination visit). The sample's treatment: pre-vaccination baseline after standard-of-care therapy. Sequences were derived from PBMCs, sampled from a glioma patient treated with radiotherapy, temozolomide or both. The receptors were sampled from a man aged 35-49 years with glioma.

This sequence joins TRBV9 and TRBJ2-3, with a possible D match to TRBD2 (5 bases). V lost 3 bases and J 6 bases, leaving 5 bases between the germline ends. This CDR3 contains 11 residues. The V gene's germline CDR1 is SGDLS and CDR2 YYNGEE. This CDR3 reads CASSGGDTQYF. CDR3 bases: TGTGCCAGCAGCGGAGGGGATACGCAGTATTTT.

The V and J genes are TRBV5-1 and TRBJ2-7, with 13 bases aligning to TRBD2. J lost 5 bases, V lost 5 bases, and 7 bases had no gene match. The CDR3 runs to 15 residues. CDR1 and CDR2 (germline): SGHRS, YFSETQ. For the CDR3, the DNA is TGCGCCAGCAGGTTAGGACTAGCGGGAGAACACGAGCAGTACTTC. Translation gives CASRLGLAGEHEQYF.

The J gene is TRBJ2-7, the V gene TRBV2; perhaps TRBD1 as D (8 bases). This CDR3 is built from 18 residues. Germline V gene sequence: CDR1 SNHLY, CDR2 FYNNEI. Trimming shortened V by 6 bases and J by 5 bases, and 29 bases separated the two germline ends. CDR3 sequence (DNA): TGTGCCAGCAGAAGGGGGGGGGAAGTCGGGACAGGATCCCACGAGCAGTACTTC. Translation gives CASRRGGEVGTGSHEQYF.

This chain connects TRBV2 to TRBJ2-3; no definite D call. Germline assignment: CDR1 SNHLY and CDR2 FYNNEI. The CDR3 runs 9 residues. V was clipped by 8 bases and J by 10 bases, with 7 bases between them. The CDR3 sequence is CASQNAQYF. Here the CDR3 DNA reads TGTGCCAGCCAAAACGCGCAGTATTTT.

The chain carries TRBV7-9 and TRBJ2-1, with TRBD2 matching over 10 bases. V shed 2 bases and J 6 bases; nucleotides not matched to a gene: 1. Germline-derived CDR1 and CDR2 are SEHNR and FQNEAQ (reference sequence). The CDR3 consists of 14 residues. The CDR3 here is CASSLTSGINEQFF. DNA of the CDR3: TGTGCCAGCAGCTTAACTAGCGGGATCAATGAGCAGTTCTTC.

The V and J genes are TRBV9 and TRBJ2-2; tentatively, D is TRBD2 (6 bases). The CDR3 sequence is 15 residues long. V lost 2 bases, J lost 0 bases, and 8 bases lay in between. CDR1 is SGDLS and CDR2 is YYNGEE in the germline V gene. The CDR3 sequence is CASSVGTANTGELFF. In DNA, the CDR3 is TGTGCCAGCAGCGTTGGGACTGCGAACACCGGGGAGCTGTTTTTT.

This clone was detected only a few times. At one boundary the junction diverges from the germline segment, which might be a read error. This rearrangement joins TRBV7-7 to TRBJ2-1, with unresolved D. CDR1 and CDR2 (germline): SSHAT, FNYEAQ (reference sequence). The CDR3 consists of 10 residues. Written as DNA, the CDR3 is TGTGCTAGCAGCTTAATCACGCAGTTCTTC. It specifies CASSLITQFF.

The chain recombines TRBV5-4 with TRBJ2-1; tentatively, D is TRBD2 (7 bases). Deletions cut 4 bases from V and 3 bases from J, with 17 bases between. CDR1 is SGHNT, CDR2 YYREEE, per germline (reference sequence). The CDR3 has 16 residues. The CDR3 here is CASSARGAGNYNEQFF. The CDR3 region has the DNA TGTGCCAGCAGCGCCAGGGGAGCGGGGAACTACAATGAGCAGTTCTTC. Supplemented by reference TRBV5-4 and TRBJ2-1, the full variable domain reads ETGVTQSPTHLIKTRGQQVTLRCSSQSGHNTVSWYQQALGQGPQFIFQYYREEENGRGNFPPRFSGLQFPNYSSELNVNALELDDSALYLCASSARGAGNYNEQFFGPGTRLTVL.

This chain uses TRBV4-2 with TRBJ1-2; TRBD1 might be the D (5 bases). The CDR3 contains 13 residues. V dropped 1 base and J dropped 6 bases, with 9 bases sitting between them. Germline V gives CDR1 LGHNA, CDR2 YNFKEQ. The CDR3 loop is CASSQVKQDGYTF. DNA of the CDR3: TGTGCCAGCAGCCAAGTCAAACAGGATGGCTACACCTTC.

This clone was counted only a few times. The chain links TRBV5-5 to TRBJ1-1; the D is unclear. This CDR3 comprises 12 residues. Germline lookup yields CDR1 SGHKS and CDR2 YYEKEE (reference sequence). V was trimmed by 0 bases and J by 3 bases, leaving 3 bases between them. CDR3 DNA sequence: TGTGCCAGCAGCTTGGAGTACACTGAAGCTTTCTTT. This codes for CASSLEYTEAFF.

V and J are TRBV6-5 and TRBJ2-7; D might be TRBD1 (6 bases). The CDR3 is 14 residues long. V gave up 2 bases and J gave up 5 bases, with 13 bases separating them. Germline V gene sequence: CDR1 MNHEY, CDR2 SVGAGI. The CDR3, as DNA: TGTGCCAGCAGTTACGGTGACAGGAGTAACGAGCAGTACTTC. Protein sequence: CASSYGDRSNEQYF.

This clone was detected a few times. V is TRBV12-5 and J is TRBJ1-1; a weak D match, TRBD1 (5 bases). This CDR3 region has 16 residues. CDR1 LGHNT and CDR2 FRNRAP come from the germline V gene. Trimming removed 0 bases from V and 7 bases from J, with 18 bases in between. The CDR3 bases are TGTGCTAGTGGTTTGGTTACCGGGGGGGATTTCGATGAAGCTTTCTTT. Translation: CASGLVTGGDFDEAFF.

V is TRBV7-8 and J is TRBJ2-7; 9 bases are a match to TRBD2. With 6 bases clipped from V and 0 bases from J, the junction kept 6 bases outside the gene matches. Germline V gene sequence: CDR1 SGHVS, CDR2 FQNEAQ. The CDR3 spans 15 residues. CDR3 DNA sequence: TGTGCCAGCAGACGTGGACTAGCGAACTCCTACGAGCAGTACTTC. This codes for CASRRGLANSYEQYF.

The chain recombines TRBV11-2 with TRBJ2-7, with 9 nucleotides matching TRBD2. CDR3 size: 15 residues. Germline V lookup: CDR1 SGHAT, CDR2 FQNNGV. V shed 4 bases, J shed 4 bases, and the junction held 8 bases outside the gene matches. In DNA, the CDR3 is TGTGCCAGCAGCTCCTTAGCGGGGGAGGTGTACGAGCAGTACTTC. It specifies CASSSLAGEVYEQYF.

The chain employs TRBV7-2 and TRBJ2-3, with 14 bases matching TRBD2. Germline values: CDR1 SGHTA, CDR2 FQGNSA. V trimming: 1 base; J trimming: 6 bases; junction bases outside the gene matches: 3. This CDR3 has 16 amino acids. The CDR3 sequence is CASSLGGLAGGDTQYF. The CDR3, as DNA: TGTGCCAGCAGCTTAGGAGGACTAGCGGGGGGTGATACGCAGTATTTT. The full variable domain, completed using reference TRBV7-2 and TRBJ2-3, is GAGVSQSPSNKVTEKGKDVELRCDPISGHTALYWYRQSLGQGLEFLIYFQGNSAPDKSGLPSDRFSAERTGGSVSTLTIQRTQQEDSAVYLCASSLGGLAGGDTQYFGPGTRLTVL.

The V gene is TRBV5-6, the J gene TRBJ2-2; D is unclear. Trimming shortened V by 1 base and J by 7 bases, and 11 bases separated the two germline ends. The CDR3 runs 14 residues. Germline V gives CDR1 SGHDT, CDR2 YYEEEE. This CDR3 is CASSLQGGFGELFF. CDR3 nucleotides: TGTGCCAGCAGCTTGCAAGGCGGCTTCGGGGAGCTGTTTTTT. Combining the CDR3 with reference TRBV5-6 and TRBJ2-2 gives the whole variable domain DAGVTQSPTHLIKTRGQQVTLRCSPKSGHDTVSWYQQALGQGPQFIFQYYEEEERQRGNFPDRFSGHQFPNYSSELNVNALLLGDSALYLCASSLQGGFGELFFGEGSRLTVL.

This clone showed up just a few times. The CDR3 DNA sequence: TGTGCCAGTAGTATGCGGGGAGAGAACACTGAAGCTTTCTTT. Translation gives CASSMRGENTEAFF. This chain links TRBV19 with TRBJ1-1; no firm D call. Between the trimmed V and J ends, which lost 3 bases and 1 base, there was a span of 9 bases. Germline V gives CDR1 LNHDA, CDR2 SQIVND (reference sequence). This CDR3 spans 14 amino acids. Drawing the rest from reference TRBV19 and TRBJ1-1, the complete variable domain is DGGITQSPKYLFRKEGQNVTLSCEQNLNHDAMYWYRQDPGQGLRLIYYSQIVNDFQKGDIAEGYSVSREKKESFPLTVTSAQKNPTAFYLCASSMRGENTEAFFGQGTRLTVV.

The gene calls are TRBV5-8 and TRBJ1-2, with D unresolved. The germline V and J ends were trimmed by 0 bases and 8 bases, with 8 bases remaining between them. Germline lookup yields CDR1 SGHTS and CDR2 YDEGEE. The CDR3 length is 12 residues. The CDR3 is CASSLGVGGYTF. As DNA, the CDR3 is TGTGCCAGCAGCTTGGGTGTAGGGGGCTACACCTTC.

The chain recombines TRBV7-9 with TRBJ2-7, with D possibly called TRBD1 or TRBD2 (5 bases each). Trimming stripped 5 bases from V and 5 bases from J, with 13 bases between. CDR3 length: 13 amino acids. Germline lookup yields CDR1 SEHNR and CDR2 FQNEAQ (reference sequence). The CDR3 DNA sequence: TGTGCCAGCAGCGGGGACCTCTCGGACGAGCAGTACTTC. Encoded protein: CASSGDLSDEQYF.

V gene TRBV5-6 combines with J gene TRBJ2-7; 8 nucleotides align to TRBD2. V lost 5 bases to trimming and J lost 0 bases; unmatched junction nucleotides: 7. There are 15 residues in the CDR3. CDR1 SGHDT and CDR2 YYEEEE come from the germline V gene. The CDR3 DNA is TGTGCCAGCAGTTACGGGAGGGCCCCCTCCTACGAGCAGTACTTC. This translates into CASSYGRAPSYEQYF. The whole variable domain, filled in from reference TRBV5-6 and TRBJ2-7, reads DAGVTQSPTHLIKTRGQQVTLRCSPKSGHDTVSWYQQALGQGPQFIFQYYEEEERQRGNFPDRFSGHQFPNYSSELNVNALLLGDSALYLCASSYGRAPSYEQYFGPGTRLTVT.

V is TRBV19 and J is TRBJ1-2; D gene unclear. Germline lookup yields CDR1 LNHDA and CDR2 SQIVND (reference sequence). The CDR3 covers 15 residues. V lost 5 bases and J 4 bases, leaving 17 bases between the germline ends. The CDR3 spells CASSQPVQRTYGYTF. The DNA for the CDR3 is TGTGCCAGTAGTCAGCCCGTTCAAAGGACCTATGGCTACACCTTC. Looking up the rest from reference TRBV19 and TRBJ1-2 gives the full variable domain: DGGITQSPKYLFRKEGQNVTLSCEQNLNHDAMYWYRQDPGQGLRLIYYSQIVNDFQKGDIAEGYSVSREKKESFPLTVTSAQKNPTAFYLCASSQPVQRTYGYTFGSGTRLTVV.

For the CDR3, the DNA is TGTGCCAGCAACCCGGGAGGGGGCAACGAGCAGTACTTC. Translation: CASNPGGGNEQYF. The chain uses TRBV21-1 and TRBJ2-7; TRBD2, as called in the table, went unchecked against the DNA. TRBV21-1 is tagged as a pseudogene. This CDR3 comprises 13 residues.

This clone was seen only a few times. The chain employs TRBV23-1 and TRBJ2-1; D might be TRBD2 (6 bases). TRBV23-1 is marked as an open reading frame, function uncertain. V gave up 4 bases and J gave up 6 bases, with 10 bases separating them. The CDR3 is 13 residues long. CDR3 residues: CASSPRTTNEQFF. The DNA of the CDR3 is TGCGCCAGCAGTCCTAGGACTACCAATGAGCAGTTCTTC.

This rearrangement joins TRBV27 to TRBJ1-1; a possible D gene is TRBD1 (5 bases). The germline V gene has CDR1 MNHEY and CDR2 SMNVEV (reference sequence). This CDR3 is 14 amino acids long. With 3 bases removed from V and 4 bases from J, the gap between germline ends came to 12 bases. The CDR3 coding sequence is TGTGCCAGCAGTTTGGGGGGGGTTATCACTGAAGCTTTCTTT. It is translated as CASSLGGVITEAFF.

The V call is TRBV7-2, the J call TRBJ2-5; D might be TRBD2 (7 bases). V was clipped by 5 bases and J by 5 bases, with 18 bases between them. Germline assignment: CDR1 SGHTA and CDR2 FQGNSA. The CDR3 is 15 amino acids. This CDR3 reads CASSPLGRGAETQYF. Written as DNA, the CDR3 is TGTGCCAGCAGCCCCCTGGGCCGGGGGGCGGAGACCCAGTACTTC.

The rearrangement uses TRBV6-5 and TRBJ2-3, with a weak D call TRBD2 (7 bases). Germline CDR1 is MNHEY and CDR2 is SVGAGI. This CDR3 has 14 residues. The ends were cut back, 8 bases at V and 3 bases at J, with 15 bases in the middle. For the CDR3, the DNA is TGTGCCAGCCGCCCGGAGGGGGGGACAGATACGCAGTATTTT. It yields the protein CASRPEGGTDTQYF.